The sequence of this TCR beta chain was determined in a study of beta chain features in type 1 diabetes. The investigators reverse transcribed all of the isolated RNA, so they sequenced expressed TCRB transcripts. Clones were sequenced by immunoSEQ multiplex PCR, and TCRdb holds only the in-frame ones, with some missing. The sample includes some 640,000 clones, around 15% seen only once; the top ten take 0.04%. Every single donor gave one heparinised blood draw, and these averaged roughly 120 mL. Based on CD45RO/CCR7/CD25/CD127/CD95/CD27, CD4+ regulatory, stem cell-like memory, naive and central memory cells were sorted. Germline lookup yields CDR1 MDHEN and CDR2 SYDVKM. CDR3 length: 12 residues. Study-level points and caveats: Significant though moderate, a shortening of TCRB CDR3s appeared in all four CD4+ subsets of Type 1 diabetes patients.

There are a few counts of this clone. Its antigen is still unknown. An end of the junction does not agree with germline; a read error may underlie this. The chain carries TRBV28 and TRBJ1-4; the D gene is possibly TRBD1 (5 bases). The sequence was collected from a man younger than 35 with type 1 diabetes. Source material: naive CD4+ T cells from blood. Here the CDR3 reads CASSLGDLKTHF. CDR3 coding DNA: TGTGCCAGCAGTTTAGGGGACCTCAAAACACATTTT.